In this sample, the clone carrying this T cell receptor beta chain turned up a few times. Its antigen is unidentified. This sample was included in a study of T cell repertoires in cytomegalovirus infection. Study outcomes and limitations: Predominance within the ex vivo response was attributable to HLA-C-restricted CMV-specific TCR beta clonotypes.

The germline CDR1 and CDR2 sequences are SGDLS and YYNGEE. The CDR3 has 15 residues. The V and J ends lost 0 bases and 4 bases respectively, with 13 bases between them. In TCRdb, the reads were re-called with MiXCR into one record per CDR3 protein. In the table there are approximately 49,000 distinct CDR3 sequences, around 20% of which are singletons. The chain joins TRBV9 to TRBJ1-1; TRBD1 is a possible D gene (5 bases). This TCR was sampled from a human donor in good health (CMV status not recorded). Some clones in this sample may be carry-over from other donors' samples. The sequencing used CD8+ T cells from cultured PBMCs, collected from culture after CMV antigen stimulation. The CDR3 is CASSVDGDRGTEAFF. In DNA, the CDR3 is TGTGCCAGCAGCGTAGATGGGGACCGGGGCACTGAAGCTTTCTTT.